A single T cell receptor (beta chain) is shown here with its context. With 0 bases removed from V and 1 base from J, the gap between germline ends came to 14 bases. The CDR3 covers 16 residues. The germline V gene has CDR1 SGHRS and CDR2 YFSETQ. These data come from a study of blood T cells in healthy people across ages. Primers used in a second PCR of about 6 to 12 cycles were a sample-barcoded 5' primer and a J-beta primer mix. One entry per CDR3 protein results from TCRdb running MiXCR on the 5' RACE reads. Seen here are just over 1 million distinct CDR3 sequences, 40% to 55% observed once, and the top ten hold over 15%.

V gene TRBV5-1 combines with J gene TRBJ2-7; the D gene is possibly TRBD1 (6 bases). Sequencing was carried out using blood. The sequence was collected from a woman aged 55-70 years in good health. The CDR3 here is CASSLGGGDGSYEQYF. The CDR3 region has the DNA TGCGCCAGCAGCTTGGGAGGGGGAGACGGGTCCTACGAGCAGTACTTC. Supplemented by reference TRBV5-1 and TRBJ2-7, the full variable domain reads KAGVTQTPRYLIKTRGQQVTLSCSPISGHRSVSWYQQTPGQGLQFLFEYFSETQRNKGNFPGRFSGRQFSNSRSEMNVSTLELGDSALYLCASSLGGGDGSYEQYFGPGTRLTVT.